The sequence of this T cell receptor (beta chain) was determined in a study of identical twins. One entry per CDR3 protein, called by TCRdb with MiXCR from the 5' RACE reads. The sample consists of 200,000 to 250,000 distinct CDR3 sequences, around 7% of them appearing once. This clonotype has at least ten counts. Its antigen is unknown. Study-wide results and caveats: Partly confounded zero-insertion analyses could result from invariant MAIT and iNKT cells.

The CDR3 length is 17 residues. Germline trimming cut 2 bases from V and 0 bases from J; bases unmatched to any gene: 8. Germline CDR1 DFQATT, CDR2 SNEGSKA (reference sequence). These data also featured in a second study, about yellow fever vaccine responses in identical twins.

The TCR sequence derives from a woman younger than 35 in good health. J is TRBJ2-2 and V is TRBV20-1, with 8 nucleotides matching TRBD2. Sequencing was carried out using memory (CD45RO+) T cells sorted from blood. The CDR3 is CSARSLRGGTNTGELFF. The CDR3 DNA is TGCAGTGCTAGAAGCCTACGGGGGGGAACGAACACCGGGGAGCTGTTTTTT.